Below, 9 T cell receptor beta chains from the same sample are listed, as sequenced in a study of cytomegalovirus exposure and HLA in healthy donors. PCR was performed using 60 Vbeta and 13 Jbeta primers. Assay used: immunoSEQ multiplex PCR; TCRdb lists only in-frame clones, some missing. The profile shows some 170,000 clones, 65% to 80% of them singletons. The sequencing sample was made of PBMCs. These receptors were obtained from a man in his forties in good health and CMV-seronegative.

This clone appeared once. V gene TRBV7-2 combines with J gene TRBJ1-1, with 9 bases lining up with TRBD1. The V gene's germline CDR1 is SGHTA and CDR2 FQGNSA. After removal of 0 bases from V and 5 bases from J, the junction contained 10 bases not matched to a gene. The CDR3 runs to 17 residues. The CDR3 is CASSLAGGGQGRTEAFF. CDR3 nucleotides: TGTGCCAGCAGCTTAGCGGGAGGAGGACAGGGGAGAACTGAAGCTTTCTTT.

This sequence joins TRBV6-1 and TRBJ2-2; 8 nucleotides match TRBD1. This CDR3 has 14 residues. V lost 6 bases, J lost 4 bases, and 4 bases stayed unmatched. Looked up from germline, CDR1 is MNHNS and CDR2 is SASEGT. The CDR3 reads CASSLDRGTGELFF. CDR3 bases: TGTGCCAGCAGCTTAGACAGGGGCACCGGGGAGCTGTTTTTT.

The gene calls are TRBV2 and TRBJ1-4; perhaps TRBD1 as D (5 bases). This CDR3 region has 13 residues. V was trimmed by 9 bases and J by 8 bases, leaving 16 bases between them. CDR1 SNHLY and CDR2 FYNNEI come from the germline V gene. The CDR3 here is CASTGRSQEKLFF. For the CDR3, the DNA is TGTGCCAGTACAGGTCGATCACAGGAAAAACTGTTTTTT. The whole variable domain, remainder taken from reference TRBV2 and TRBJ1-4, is EPEVTQTPSHQVTQMGQEVILRCVPISNHLYFYWYRQILGQKVEFLVSFYNNEISEKSEIFDDQFSVERPDGSNFTLKIRSTKLEDSAMYFCASTGRSQEKLFFGSGTQLSVL.

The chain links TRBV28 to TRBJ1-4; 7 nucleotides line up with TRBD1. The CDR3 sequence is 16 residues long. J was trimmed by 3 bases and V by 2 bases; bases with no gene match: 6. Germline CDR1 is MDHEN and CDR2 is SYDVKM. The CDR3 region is CASSLVAGTANEKLFF. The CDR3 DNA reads TGTGCCAGCAGTTTAGTCGCTGGGACAGCTAATGAAAAACTGTTTTTT.

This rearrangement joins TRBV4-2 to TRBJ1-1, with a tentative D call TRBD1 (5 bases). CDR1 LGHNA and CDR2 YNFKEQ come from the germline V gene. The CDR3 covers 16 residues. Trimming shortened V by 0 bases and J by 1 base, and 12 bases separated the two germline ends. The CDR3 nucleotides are TGTGCCAGCAGCCAAGATTTGAGGACACCGAACACTGAAGCTTTCTTT. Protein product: CASSQDLRTPNTEAFF.

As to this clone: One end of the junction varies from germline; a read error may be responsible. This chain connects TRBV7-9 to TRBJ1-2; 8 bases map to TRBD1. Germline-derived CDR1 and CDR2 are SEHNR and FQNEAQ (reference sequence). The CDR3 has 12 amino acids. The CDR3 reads CSSSFNRGGYTF. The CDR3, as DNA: TGTTCCAGCAGCTTCAACAGGGGGGGCTACACCTTC.

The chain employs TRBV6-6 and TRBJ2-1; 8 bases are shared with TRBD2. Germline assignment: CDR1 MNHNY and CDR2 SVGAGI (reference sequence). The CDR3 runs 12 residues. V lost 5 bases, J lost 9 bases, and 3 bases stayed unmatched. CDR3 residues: CASSVRGGEQFF. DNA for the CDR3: TGTGCCAGCAGTGTCCGGGGGGGTGAGCAGTTCTTC.

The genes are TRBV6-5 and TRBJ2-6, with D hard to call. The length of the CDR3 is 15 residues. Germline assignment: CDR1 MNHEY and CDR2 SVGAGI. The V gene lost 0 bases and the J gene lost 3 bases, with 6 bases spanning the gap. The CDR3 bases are TGTGCCAGCAGTTACTCCTTATATGGGGCCAACGTCCTGACTTTC. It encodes CASSYSLYGANVLTF.

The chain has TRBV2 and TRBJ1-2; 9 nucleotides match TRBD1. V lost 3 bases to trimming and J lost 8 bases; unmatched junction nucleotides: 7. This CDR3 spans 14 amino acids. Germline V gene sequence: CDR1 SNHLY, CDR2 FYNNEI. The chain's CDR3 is CASSETGGAEGYTF. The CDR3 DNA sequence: TGTGCCAGCAGTGAGACAGGGGGGGCGGAAGGCTACACCTTC.